Reported below is one T cell receptor (beta chain). Unmatched junction bases numbered 5, after V lost 6 bases and J lost 4 bases. The CDR3 spans 14 residues. CDR1 and CDR2 from the germline V gene are MNHEY and SMNVEV (reference sequence). The data stem from a study of PD-1 blockade in classical Hodgkin lymphoma. Time point indicated: cycle 4 day 1 (C4D1), after 6 weeks of nivolumab. Each patient relapsed following autologous stem cell transplantation, and prior brentuximab vedotin exposure differed. Produced via immunoSEQ multiplex PCR; TCRdb's table is partial and in-frame only. The profile covers about 20,000 clones, with around three quarters appearing a single time and more than 20% taken by the ten largest.

Specimen: peripheral blood mononuclear cells (PBMCs), collected before the fourth cycle of nivolumab. The genes are TRBV27 and TRBJ2-7; 11 bases are a match to TRBD2. This receptor was taken from a human donor with classical Hodgkin lymphoma. The CDR3 nucleotides are TGTGCCAGCAGGCCTAGCGGGAGGACTTACGAGCAGTACTTC. This sequence encodes CASRPSGRTYEQYF.